The sequence of this T cell receptor beta chain was determined in a study of T cells in tuberculosis. Study context: T cells were selected with CD1B tetramers loaded with glucose monomycolate.

The study, taken as a whole, reports: Samples were chosen by availability of cryopreserved specimens. Using the GMM-specific repertoire gave about 87% accuracy versus around 74% with motifs. Active tuberculosis alpha repertoires lay closer to GMM-specific TCRs than controls'.

Sequencing was performed with immunoSEQ multiplex PCR; in TCRdb, only in-frame clones are kept and a portion is missing. This table holds 25,000 to 30,000 clones, around 87% found once. Germline loops: CDR1 ENHRY, CDR2 SYGVKD. The CDR3 consists of 15 residues. V lost 6 bases to trimming and J lost 3 bases, with 15 bases between them. For this clone: Its antigen is as yet unknown.

The sequenced sample consisted of PBMCs. The chain is built from TRBV10-3 and TRBJ2-1, with D perhaps matching TRBD2 (6 bases). The sequence came from a donor between 10 and 35 years old with latent tuberculosis or without tuberculosis infection. The DNA for the CDR3 is TGTGCCATCAGCCCCTCGGGGGACGGCTACAATGAGCAGTTCTTC. Translation gives CAISPSGDGYNEQFF.